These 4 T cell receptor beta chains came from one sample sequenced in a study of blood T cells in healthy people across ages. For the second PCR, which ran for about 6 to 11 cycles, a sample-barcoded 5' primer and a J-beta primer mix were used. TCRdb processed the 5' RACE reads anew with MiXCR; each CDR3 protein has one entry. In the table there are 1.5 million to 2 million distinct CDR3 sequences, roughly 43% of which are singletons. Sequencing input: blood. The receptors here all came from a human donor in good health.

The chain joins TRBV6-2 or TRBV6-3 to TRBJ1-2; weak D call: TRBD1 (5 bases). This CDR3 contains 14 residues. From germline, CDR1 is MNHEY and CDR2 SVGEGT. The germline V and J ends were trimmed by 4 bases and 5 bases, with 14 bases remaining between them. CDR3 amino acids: CASSSGRSPYGYTF. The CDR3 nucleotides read TGTGCCAGCAGTTCGGGACGTTCGCCGTATGGCTACACCTTC.

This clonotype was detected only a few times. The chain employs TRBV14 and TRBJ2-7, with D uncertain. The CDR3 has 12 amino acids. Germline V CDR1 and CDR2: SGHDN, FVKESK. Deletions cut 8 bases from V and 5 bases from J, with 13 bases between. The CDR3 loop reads CASDGRPNEQYF. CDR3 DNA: TGTGCCAGCGACGGCCGCCCTAACGAGCAGTACTTC.

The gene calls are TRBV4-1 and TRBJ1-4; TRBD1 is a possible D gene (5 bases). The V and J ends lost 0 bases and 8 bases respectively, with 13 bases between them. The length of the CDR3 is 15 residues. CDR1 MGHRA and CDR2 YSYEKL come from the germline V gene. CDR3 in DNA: TGCGCCAGCAGCCAAGAGGGCAGGGTATGGGAAAAACTGTTTTTT. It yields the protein CASSQEGRVWEKLFF.

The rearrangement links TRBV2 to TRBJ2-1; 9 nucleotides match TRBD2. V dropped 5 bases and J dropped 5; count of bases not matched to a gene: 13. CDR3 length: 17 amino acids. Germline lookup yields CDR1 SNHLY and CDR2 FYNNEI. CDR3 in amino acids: CASSNAYSGGPDNEQFF. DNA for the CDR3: TGTGCCAGCAGTAACGCCTATAGCGGGGGTCCTGACAATGAGCAGTTCTTC.